What follows describes a single T cell receptor beta chain. Its matching antigen is unknown. The CDR3 is 16 residues long. The trim removed 6 bases at V and 2 bases at J, leaving 11 bases unmatched. Germline V lookup: CDR1 SNHLY, CDR2 FYNNEI. This entry is derived from a study of cytomegalovirus exposure and HLA in healthy donors. Study findings and constraints: Later on, an analysis found that several of the most significant clusters appeared to be linked to common viral pathogens, which included parvovirus B19. Most CMV-associated TCR beta chains appeared HLA-restricted in a later analysis.

Each of the donors was a healthy bone marrow donor. Donors were nominally healthy when sampled, though unrecorded immune exposures were likely. The PCR ran on 60 Vbeta and 13 Jbeta primers. Some clones are missing from TCRdb's copy, which holds only in-frame ones; the method was immunoSEQ multiplex PCR. The table shows about 240,000 clones, with about 81% occurring only once. The genes are TRBV2 and TRBJ2-3; 7 bases match TRBD2. Specimen: PBMCs. The TCR sequence derives from a woman between 35 and 50 years old in good health and CMV-seropositive. The CDR3 nucleotides read TGTGCCAGCAGCAAAGCCGGGACTACTTACACAGATACGCAGTATTTT. Protein sequence: CASSKAGTTYTDTQYF.